The 16 T cell receptor beta chains given below trace back to one sample, sequenced in a study of shared clonotypes between healthy human individuals. Sequencing was performed with immunoSEQ multiplex PCR; in TCRdb, only in-frame clones are kept and a portion is missing. The data contain 2.3 million or so clones, approximately 93% of them singletons. The sequencing input was naive CD4+ T cells from PBMCs. Specified subset: CD45RA+ positively selected. Receptor source: a man aged 18 to 29 in good health. Some clones in this sample may be carry-over from other donors' samples.

This chain links TRBV30 with TRBJ2-5; 9 nucleotides align to TRBD1. The CDR3 has 14 amino acids. Trimming removed 2 bases from V and 5 bases from J; junction bases left unmatched: 6. Per the germline V gene, CDR1 is GTSNPN and CDR2 is SVGIG (reference sequence). The CDR3 nucleotides read TGTGCCTGGAGTCGCACAGGGGGCTGGGAGACCCAGTACTTC. It is translated as CAWSRTGGWETQYF.

The rearrangement joins TRBV6-1 to TRBJ1-1; weak D call: TRBD1 (5 bases). Trimming took off 5 bases at V and 4 bases at J, with 17 bases between the two ends. Per germline, CDR1 MNHNS and CDR2 SASEGT. This CDR3 has 15 residues. CDR3 residues: CASSLNPVGGTEAFF. The CDR3, as DNA: TGTGCCAGCAGTTTAAACCCGGTGGGGGGCACTGAAGCTTTCTTT.

CDR3 in amino acids: CAWTQGYEQFF. The CDR3, as DNA: TGTGCCTGGACACAGGGATATGAGCAGTTCTTC. This chain links TRBV30 with TRBJ2-1; TRBD1 is a possible D gene (6 bases). This CDR3 region has 11 residues. The V gene's germline CDR1 is GTSNPN and CDR2 SVGIG (reference sequence). Between the trimmed V and J ends, which lost 4 bases and 8 bases, there was a span of 9 bases.

With regard to this clone: Within the sample, other DNA sequences also encode this same CDR3. The chain has TRBV30 and TRBJ2-5, with D tentatively TRBD2 (7 bases). The CDR3 totals 13 residues. Trimming shortened V by 0 bases and J by 4 bases, and 9 bases separated the two germline ends. Germline V gene sequence: CDR1 GTSNPN, CDR2 SVGIG (reference sequence). Here the CDR3 DNA reads TGTGCCTGGAGTGTGGGGGGGCTAGAGACCCAGTACTTC. Its protein product is CAWSVGGLETQYF.

In regard to this clone: Other nucleotide sequences from this sample produce the same CDR3. This chain uses TRBV7-2 with TRBJ2-3; the D is unclear. The CDR3 length is 15 residues. In germline, CDR1 is SGHTA, CDR2 FQGNSA. Trimming stripped 0 bases from V and 0 bases from J, with 7 bases between. The CDR3 here is CASSLAGTSTDTQYF. CDR3 nucleotide sequence: TGTGCCAGCAGCTTAGCGGGAACCAGCACAGATACGCAGTATTTT.

This chain uses TRBV28 with TRBJ2-5; TRBD2 matches at 9 bases. The ends lost 6 bases at V and 7 bases at J; junction bases unmatched: 12. CDR1 is MDHEN, CDR2 SYDVKM, per germline. The CDR3 length is 15 residues. The CDR3 bases are TGTGCCAGCAGCCCGACGGGCGGGGGGGATTGGACCCAGTACTTC. The encoded protein is CASSPTGGGDWTQYF.

The chain couples TRBV5-4 to TRBJ2-7; 9 positions match TRBD2. Trimming cost V 4 bases and J 1 base; bases outside gene matches: 6. Per the germline V gene, CDR1 is SGHNT and CDR2 is YYREEE (reference sequence). The CDR3 length is 15 residues. CDR3 amino acids: CASSRPSGESYEQYF. CDR3 nucleotide sequence: TGTGCCAGCAGCCGGCCTAGCGGGGAATCCTACGAGCAGTACTTC.

The V and J genes are TRBV5-6 and TRBJ2-6; D is unclear. The germline gives CDR1 SGHDT, CDR2 YYEEEE. Trimming cost V 2 bases and J 2 bases, with 8 bases left between them. The CDR3 loop spans 15 amino acids. The CDR3 coding sequence is TGTGCCAGCAGCTTTAGAACAGCTGGGGCCAACGTCCTGACTTTC. This gives the protein CASSFRTAGANVLTF.

This rearrangement joins TRBV4-1 to TRBJ2-1; TRBD2 matches 8 bases. J was trimmed by 4 bases and V by 4 bases; bases with no gene match: 12. CDR3 size: 17 residues. Germline assignment: CDR1 MGHRA and CDR2 YSYEKL. In nucleotides, the CDR3 is TGCGCCAGCAGCCGACGGATTCTAGCGGGCAGATACAATGAGCAGTTCTTC. This translates into CASSRRILAGRYNEQFF.

Comments on this clone: The same CDR3 can be traced to other DNA sequences in this sample. The chain has TRBV6-4 and TRBJ2-1; D is unclear. The CDR3 spans 13 residues. CDR1 MRHNA and CDR2 SNTAGT come from the germline V gene. Trimming pared 0 bases from V and 4 bases from J, leaving 4 bases between. Here the CDR3 reads CASSDSRYNEQFF. The CDR3, as DNA: TGTGCCAGCAGTGACTCTAGGTACAATGAGCAGTTCTTC.

For this clone: This specimen includes other DNA sequences encoding the same CDR3. The rearrangement links TRBV7-2 to TRBJ2-1, with 7 bases that match TRBD2. CDR1 SGHTA and CDR2 FQGNSA come from the germline V gene. The CDR3 runs to 15 residues. Trimming took 5 bases from V and 0 from J; bases not matched to a gene: 4. The CDR3, as DNA: TGTGCCAGCAGCCTAGAGCGGGGCTCCTACAATGAGCAGTTCTTC. It is translated as CASSLERGSYNEQFF.

As for this clone: At the DNA level, this CDR3 is encoded by other sequences in the same sample as well. The V and J genes are TRBV15 and TRBJ2-2; D gene uncertain. The CDR3 runs to 13 residues. Looked up from germline, CDR1 is LNHNV and CDR2 is YYDKDF (reference sequence). V was shortened by 0 bases and J by 6 bases, with 5 bases between the two germline ends. CDR3 loop: CATSRDPSGELFF. The DNA of the CDR3 is TGTGCCACCAGCAGAGATCCATCCGGGGAGCTGTTTTTT.

The genes are TRBV18 and TRBJ2-7, with a possible D match to TRBD2 (5 bases). Germline CDR1 is KGHSH and CDR2 is LQKENI. V was trimmed by 4 bases and J by 4 bases, leaving 17 bases between them. The CDR3 covers 15 residues. The DNA for the CDR3 is TGTGCCAGCTCACTCGGACTCTCTTTGGTTTACGAGCAGTACTTC. This sequence encodes CASSLGLSLVYEQYF.

The chain is built from TRBV7-3 and TRBJ2-5; 7 bases fit TRBD2. V was clipped by 5 bases and J by 5 bases; unmatched bases: 14. The CDR3 totals 16 residues. In germline, CDR1 is SGHTA, CDR2 FQGTGA. The CDR3 bases are TGTGCCAGCAGCCCGAACCGGCGGGAGAGGGATGAGACCCAGTACTTC. As protein: CASSPNRRERDETQYF.

The V gene is TRBV6-5, the J gene TRBJ2-2; the D is unclear. V gave up 7 bases and J gave up 3 bases, with 15 bases separating them. The CDR3 has 15 residues. Germline V gene sequence: CDR1 MNHEY, CDR2 SVGAGI. CDR3 DNA: TGTGCCAGCAAGACCGGGCAACTCGACACCGGGGAGCTGTTTTTT. It yields the protein CASKTGQLDTGELFF.

This clone appeared once. The chain uses TRBV7-8 and TRBJ2-2, with D tentatively TRBD2 (6 bases). CDR1 is SGHVS, CDR2 FQNEAQ, per germline. Trimming pared 3 bases from V and 5 bases from J, leaving 10 bases between. The CDR3 has 14 amino acids. The CDR3 DNA is TGTGCCAGCAGCTTTGTGACTAGAACCGGGGAGCTGTTTTTT. Protein: CASSFVTRTGELFF.